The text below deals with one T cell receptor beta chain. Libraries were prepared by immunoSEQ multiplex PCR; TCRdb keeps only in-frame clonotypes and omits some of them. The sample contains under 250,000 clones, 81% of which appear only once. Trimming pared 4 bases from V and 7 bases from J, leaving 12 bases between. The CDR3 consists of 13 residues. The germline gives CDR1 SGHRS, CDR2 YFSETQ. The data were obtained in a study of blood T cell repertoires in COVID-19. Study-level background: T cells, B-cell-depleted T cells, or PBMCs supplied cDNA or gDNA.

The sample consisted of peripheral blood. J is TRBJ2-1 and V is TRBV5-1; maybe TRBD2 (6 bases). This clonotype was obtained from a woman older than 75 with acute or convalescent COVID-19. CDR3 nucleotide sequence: TGCGCCAGCAGCGAGGGACTGAATAATGAGCAGTTCTTC. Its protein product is CASSEGLNNEQFF.